Below, one T cell receptor (beta chain) is given with its context. This specimen comes from a study of T-cell memory formation after mild COVID-19. With V trimmed by 4 bases and J by 3 bases, 7 bases remained unmatched. The CDR3 is made up of 16 amino acids. TCRdb re-called the 5' RACE reads through MiXCR, storing one row per CDR3 protein. Altogether about 540,000 distinct CDR3 sequences are present, around 20% being singletons, with the ten largest covering approximately 13%. The sequence was obtained from an adult woman who had mild COVID-19 (a few samples of this study predate the infection). Cell type and time point are not known. The chain links TRBV6-7 to TRBJ2-3; 10 bases are shared with TRBD2. TRBV6-7 is marked as an open reading frame, function uncertain. The sample taken for sequencing was PBMCs or a T cell subset sorted from them (not recorded which). The CDR3 DNA sequence: TGTGCCAGCAGTTTTCTACCGGGACTAGCGACAGATACGCAGTATTTT. This encodes CASSFLPGLATDTQYF.